Below are 3 T cell receptor beta chains sequenced from a single sample in a study of identical twins' blood T cells. TCRdb called the 5' RACE reads again in MiXCR, with one record for every CDR3 protein. The sample yields a few hundred thousand distinct CDR3 sequences, about 28% seen once. The sequenced sample was PBMCs. The receptors here all came from a woman aged 18 to 55 in good health.

With respect to this clonotype: A much more abundant neighbour one base away suggests this may be a read error. The genes are TRBV12-3 or TRBV12-4 and TRBJ2-7; 7 bases agree with TRBD1. The CDR3 loop spans 14 amino acids. V lost 7 bases to trimming and J lost 3 bases; unmatched junction nucleotides: 9. CDR3 in amino acids: CASTNRDRYYEQYF. The CDR3 DNA reads TGTGCCAGCACCAACCGGGACAGATACTACGAGCAGTACTTC.

This clonotype has more than one count but fewer than ten. V is TRBV7-9 and J is TRBJ1-2; D gene ambiguous. CDR3 length equals 11 residues. The germline V and J ends were trimmed by 2 bases and 10 bases, with 8 bases remaining between them. Germline V CDR1 and CDR2: SEHNR, FQNEAQ (reference sequence). CDR3 in DNA: TGTGCCAGCAGCTTACGAGAAGACTACACCTTC. This gives the protein CASSLREDYTF. Looking up the rest from reference TRBV7-9 and TRBJ1-2 gives the full variable domain: DTGVSQNPRHKITKRGQNVTFRCDPISEHNRLYWYRQTLGQGPEFLTYFQNEAQLEKSRLLSDRFSAERPKGSFSTLEIQRTEQGDSAMYLCASSLREDYTFGSGTRLTVV.

This clonotype showed up just a few times. This chain links TRBV7-9 with TRBJ2-3; TRBD2 is a possible D gene (6 bases). CDR1 is SEHNR, CDR2 FQNEAQ, per germline (reference sequence). Trimming shortened V by 1 base and J by 5 bases, and 16 bases separated the two germline ends. The CDR3 length is 16 residues. Here the CDR3 reads CASSLGSSGGQDTQYF. CDR3 nucleotide sequence: TGTGCCAGCAGCTTAGGGAGTAGCGGAGGACAAGATACGCAGTATTTT.